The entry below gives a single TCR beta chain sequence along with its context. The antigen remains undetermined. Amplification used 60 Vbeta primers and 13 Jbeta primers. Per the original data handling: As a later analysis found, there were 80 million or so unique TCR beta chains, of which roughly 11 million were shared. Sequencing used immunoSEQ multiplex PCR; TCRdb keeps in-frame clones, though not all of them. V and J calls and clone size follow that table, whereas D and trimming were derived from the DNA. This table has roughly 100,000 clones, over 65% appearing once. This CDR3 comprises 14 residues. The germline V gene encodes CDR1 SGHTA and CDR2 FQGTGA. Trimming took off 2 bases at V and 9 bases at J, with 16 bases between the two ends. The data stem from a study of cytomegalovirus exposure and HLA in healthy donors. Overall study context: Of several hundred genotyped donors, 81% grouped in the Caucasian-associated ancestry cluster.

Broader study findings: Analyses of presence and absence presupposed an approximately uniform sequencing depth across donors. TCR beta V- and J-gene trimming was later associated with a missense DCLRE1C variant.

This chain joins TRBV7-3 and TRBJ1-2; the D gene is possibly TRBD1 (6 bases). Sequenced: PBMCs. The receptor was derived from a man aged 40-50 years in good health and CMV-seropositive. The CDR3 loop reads CASSLRSQGSSYTF. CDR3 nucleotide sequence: TGTGCCAGCAGCTTACGGAGCCAGGGGAGTAGCTACACCTTC.